The rows below give T cell receptor beta chains drawn from one sample of a study of beta chain features in type 1 diabetes. The table came from immunoSEQ multiplex PCR; TCRdb's copy has only in-frame clones and leaves some out. The table has about 300,000 clones, under 8.5% seen once. Sample: central memory CD4+ T cells from blood. The source is a young woman in good health. Both conserved end residues are part of each CDR3. A D gene is named only where the DNA matches it firmly. Rows may omit the clone size; those that give it use once, few, many or a size class.

clone_size | j_call | v_call | d_call | cdr3_aa | cdr3_nt
- | TRBJ2-5 | TRBV5-4 | - | CASSLWGSETQYF | TGTGCCAGCAGCTTATGGGGTTCAGAGACCCAGTACTTC
few | TRBJ2-3 | TRBV18 | - | CASSREASGFTDTQYF | TGTGCCAGCTCACGGGAAGCATCAGGCTTCACAGATACGCAGTATTTT
- | TRBJ2-7 | TRBV5-1 | - | CASSFAGYEQYF | TGCGCCAGCAGCTTTGCCGGGTACGAGCAGTACTTC
- | TRBJ2-1 | TRBV5-4 | - | CASSFYLKYNEQFF | TGTGCCAGCAGCTTCTACCTGAAGTACAATGAGCAGTTCTTC
- | TRBJ2-3 | TRBV11-3 | TRBD1 | CASSPGGSDTQYF | TGTGCCAGCAGCCCAGGGGGATCAGATACGCAGTATTTT
- | TRBJ2-1 | TRBV9 | - | CASSLTVGSYNEQFF | TGTGCCAGCAGCCTCACCGTAGGCTCCTACAATGAGCAGTTCTTC
- | TRBJ2-2 | TRBV30 | TRBD1 | CAWLTNRGAGELFF | TGTGCCTGGCTGACAAACAGGGGGGCCGGGGAGCTGTTTTTT
- | TRBJ2-4 | TRBV30 | TRBD1 | CAWSGDRGNIQYF | TGTGCCTGGAGCGGGGACAGGGGAAACATTCAGTACTTC
- | TRBJ2-1 | TRBV2 | - | CASLAGRRRYNEQFF | TGTGCCAGCCTGGCGGGGAGGAGACGGTACAATGAGCAGTTCTTC
- | TRBJ1-2 | TRBV2 | - | CASSWDNNYGYTF | TGTGCCAGCAGTTGGGACAACAACTATGGCTACACCTTC
few | TRBJ2-3 | TRBV7-3 | - | CASSGRGPTDTQYF | TGTGCCAGCAGCGGCAGGGGTCCCACAGATACGCAGTATTTT
- | TRBJ2-1 | TRBV2 | TRBD1 | CASKRQGNEQFF | TGTGCCAGCAAGAGACAGGGGAATGAGCAGTTCTTC
- | TRBJ1-3 | TRBV7-2 | - | CASSIGGSGNTIYF | TGTGCCAGCAGCATAGGAGGGTCTGGAAACACCATATATTTT
few | TRBJ2-3 | TRBV7-2 | - | CASSRRTFTDTQYF | TGTGCCAGCAGCCGCAGGACTTTCACAGATACGCAGTATTTT
many | TRBJ2-6 | TRBV28 | - | CASRPGTSGANVLTF | TGTGCCAGCAGGCCCGGGACCTCTGGGGCCAACGTCCTGACTTTC
few | TRBJ1-3 | TRBV30 | TRBD1 | CAWGDRGYRNTIYF | TGTGCCTGGGGGGACAGGGGGTACAGAAACACCATATATTTT
few | TRBJ1-5 | TRBV27 | TRBD1 | CASSAYPSTRGSNNQPQHF | TGTGCCAGCAGTGCCTACCCCTCGACCAGGGGGAGTAACAATCAGCCCCAGCATTTT
- | TRBJ2-3 | TRBV29-1 | - | CSVPSGAGDTQYF | TGCAGCGTCCCGTCAGGGGCTGGAGATACGCAGTATTTT
many | TRBJ2-3 | TRBV7-2 | - | CASSLSGLSNGDTQYF | TGTGCCAGCAGCTTATCCGGACTCAGCAACGGAGATACGCAGTATTTT
- | TRBJ2-1 | TRBV7-8 | - | CASSLQWNEQFF | TGTGCCAGCAGCTTACAGTGGAATGAGCAGTTCTTC
few | TRBJ1-1 | TRBV2 | - | CASLGGQWGNTEAFF | TGTGCCAGCCTTGGGGGGCAGTGGGGGAACACTGAAGCTTTCTTT
many | TRBJ2-7 | TRBV5-6 | - | CASSPLMSRGTYEQYF | TGTGCCAGCAGCCCGTTAATGAGTAGGGGAACTTACGAGCAGTACTTC
once | TRBJ2-2 | TRBV27 | TRBD2 | CASTHPGLAGEGTGELFF | TGTGCCAGCACCCACCCCGGACTAGCGGGAGAAGGGACCGGGGAGCTGTTTTTT
- | TRBJ1-2 | TRBV2 | - | CASTAGGYGYTF | TGTGCCAGCACCGCCGGGGGCTATGGCTACACCTTC
- | TRBJ2-6 | TRBV9 | TRBD1 | CASSIRGDRTGANVLTF | TGTGCCAGCAGCATACGAGGGGACAGGACTGGGGCCAACGTCCTGACTTTC
- | TRBJ2-1 | TRBV10-3 | TRBD1 | CAISESGTGGNEQFF | TGTGCCATCAGTGAGTCCGGGACAGGGGGCAATGAGCAGTTCTTC
- | TRBJ2-1 | TRBV5-1 | TRBD2 | CASTYSLAGANEQFF | TGCGCCAGCACCTATTCCCTAGCGGGAGCCAATGAGCAGTTCTTC
few | TRBJ2-1 | TRBV5-1 | TRBD2 | CASSLDSGEYNEQFF | TGCGCCAGCAGCTTGGATAGCGGGGAGTACAATGAGCAGTTCTTC
few | TRBJ2-2 | TRBV19 | TRBD1 | CASLHRGNTGELFF | TGTGCCAGCCTTCACAGGGGGAACACCGGGGAGCTGTTTTTT
few | TRBJ2-5 | TRBV19 | TRBD2 | CASSNGRMGAQYF | TGTGCCAGTAGTAACGGGAGGATGGGGGCCCAGTACTTC
few | TRBJ1-1 | TRBV7-9 | - | CASSRDKNTEAFF | TGTGCCAGCAGCCGCGACAAGAACACTGAAGCTTTCTTT
- | TRBJ2-2 | TRBV9 | - | CASSVVQSGELFF | TGTGCCAGCAGCGTAGTGCAGTCCGGGGAGCTGTTTTTT
few | TRBJ2-1 | TRBV7-2 | TRBD2 | CASSLGGLAESSYNEQFF | TGTGCCAGCAGCTTAGGAGGACTAGCGGAAAGCTCCTACAATGAGCAGTTCTTC
- | TRBJ2-2 | TRBV7-2 | - | CASSLEGAPNTGELFF | TGTGCCAGCAGCTTAGAGGGAGCACCGAACACCGGGGAGCTGTTTTTT
few | TRBJ2-7 | TRBV18 | TRBD1 | CASSTRTGGSYEQYF | TGTGCCAGCTCCACCCGGACAGGGGGCAGCTACGAGCAGTACTTC
few | TRBJ1-4 | TRBV29-1 | - | CSVEGSGNNEKLFF | TGCAGCGTTGAAGGCTCAGGGAATAATGAAAAACTGTTTTTT
- | TRBJ2-7 | TRBV7-3 | - | CASSLSGSHEQYF | TGTGCCAGCAGCTTAAGCGGGTCACACGAGCAGTACTTC
many | TRBJ1-5 | TRBV6-6 | - | CASSSGVTQPQHF | TGTGCCAGCAGTTCAGGGGTGACTCAGCCCCAGCATTTT
- | TRBJ2-1 | TRBV2 | TRBD2 | CASSEVAGGSIGEQFF | TGTGCCAGCAGTGAAGTAGCGGGAGGGAGTATAGGTGAGCAGTTCTTC
few | TRBJ1-4 | TRBV5-4 | - | CASSSEGGRVREKLFF | TGTGCCAGCAGCTCCGAGGGGGGGCGCGTTCGTGAAAAACTGTTTTTT
- | TRBJ1-5 | TRBV25-1 | - | CASSEGGMGNQPQHF | TGTGCCAGCAGTGAGGGGGGGATGGGCAATCAGCCCCAGCATTTT
- | TRBJ2-7 | TRBV7-8 | - | CASSLVGGESYEQYF | TGTGCCAGCAGCTTAGTAGGCGGGGAATCCTACGAGCAGTACTTC
few | TRBJ2-3 | TRBV6-5 | TRBD2 | CASSRAGGDTDTQYF | TGTGCCAGCAGTCGAGCGGGAGGGGACACAGATACGCAGTATTTT
- | TRBJ2-3 | TRBV28 | TRBD2 | CASSWARTSEMSDTQYF | TGTGCCAGCAGTTGGGCACGGACTAGCGAGATGTCAGATACGCAGTATTTT
- | TRBJ2-5 | TRBV5-4 | TRBD2 | CASSPTSGWETQYF | TGTGCCAGCAGCCCGACTAGCGGGTGGGAGACCCAGTACTTC
few | TRBJ1-2 | TRBV5-6 | - | CASSFWQANYGYTF | TGTGCCAGCAGCTTCTGGCAGGCTAACTATGGCTACACCTTC
- | TRBJ1-5 | TRBV15 | - | CATSRVLQLGQPQHF | TGTGCCACCAGCAGAGTCCTCCAGTTGGGACAGCCCCAGCATTTT
few | TRBJ1-2 | TRBV29-1 | TRBD1 | CSVARQGKIGGYTF | TGCAGCGTTGCCCGACAGGGTAAAATTGGTGGCTACACCTTC
- | TRBJ2-7 | TRBV27 | - | CASRPTKRWQASYEQYF | TGTGCCAGCAGACCGACCAAACGTTGGCAGGCGAGTTACGAGCAGTACTTC
few | TRBJ1-1 | TRBV19 | - | CASSIQGVLAEAFF | TGTGCCAGTAGTATACAGGGTGTGCTGGCTGAAGCTTTCTTT
few | TRBJ1-2 | TRBV7-2 | TRBD1 | CASSLRDRGTYGYTF | TGTGCCAGCAGCTTACGGGACAGGGGTACCTATGGCTACACCTTC
few | TRBJ1-5 | TRBV4-2 | - | CASSLYRDTGNQPQHF | TGTGCCAGCAGCCTTTACCGGGACACGGGCAATCAGCCCCAGCATTTT
few | TRBJ2-3 | TRBV7-9 | - | CASSLRGSEATDTQYF | TGTGCCAGCAGCTTGCGGGGAAGCGAGGCCACAGATACGCAGTATTTT